This entry concerns a single T cell receptor (beta chain). The sample comes from a study of T cells in Graves' hyperthyroidism and ophthalmopathy. Trimming pared 0 bases from V and 7 bases from J, leaving 12 bases between. Germline-derived CDR1 and CDR2 are LNHNV and YYDKDF (reference sequence). The CDR3 is 14 amino acids. TCR beta CDR3 region amplification was performed from RNA transcripts. Researchers ran a first-round RT-PCR on the TCR CDR3 using the HTBI primer set. TCRdb used MiXCR to reprocess the multiplex PCR reads, holding one entry per CDR3 protein. The sample records about 720,000 distinct CDR3 sequences, about 15% being singletons.

This receptor was obtained from a man younger than 35 with Graves' hyperthyroidism. Sample: blood. This chain links TRBV15 with TRBJ2-5; a possible D gene is TRBD2 (6 bases). CDR3 nucleotide sequence: TGTGCCACCAGCAGAGATAGGGGAGCGGGGACCCAGTACTTC. It is translated as CATSRDRGAGTQYF.